The 8 T cell receptor beta chains listed next were all sequenced from one sample in a study of shared clonotypes between healthy human individuals. Assay used: immunoSEQ multiplex PCR; TCRdb lists only in-frame clones, some missing. The sample lists around 1,000,000 clones, about 80% seen once, with about 0.94% in the top ten. The source material was memory CD4+ T cells from PBMCs. As to subset: CD45RA-negative fraction. All receptors come from a young man in good health. Some clones in this sample may be carry-over from other donors' samples.

Points on this clone: Other DNA sequences in the sample encode the same CDR3. The genes are TRBV2 and TRBJ2-2, with TRBD2 identical over 14 bases. This CDR3 spans 15 amino acids. Germline V gene sequence: CDR1 SNHLY, CDR2 FYNNEI. The J segment lost 3 bases and the V segment lost 8 bases, leaving 2 bases of the junction unmatched. The CDR3 DNA is TGTGCCAGCGGGGGACTAGCGGGAGACACCGGGGAGCTGTTTTTT. It yields the protein CASGGLAGDTGELFF.

The chain uses TRBV27 and TRBJ2-1; D is unclear. Trimming took 7 bases from V and 0 from J, leaving 7 bases between them. The CDR3 has 13 amino acids. From germline, CDR1 is MNHEY and CDR2 SMNVEV (reference sequence). The chain's CDR3 is CASIRSSYNEQFF. The CDR3 bases are TGTGCCAGCATACGAAGCTCCTACAATGAGCAGTTCTTC.

Of note for this clone: Other DNA sequences of this sample code for an identical CDR3. The chain couples TRBV15 to TRBJ1-4; no definite D call. This CDR3 region has 14 residues. The V gene's germline CDR1 is LNHNV and CDR2 YYDKDF (reference sequence). Trimming removed 0 bases from V and 5 bases from J, with 7 bases in between. The DNA of the CDR3 is TGTGCCACCAGCAGAGACAGACTGAATGAAAAACTGTTTTTT. Translated, it gives CATSRDRLNEKLFF.

This clone appeared a few times. This CDR3 reads CASSYAARANYGYTF. The CDR3 nucleotides are TGTGCCAGCAGTTATGCTGCTCGAGCTAACTATGGCTACACCTTC. The chain is built from TRBV28 and TRBJ1-2; no definite D call. The CDR3 has 15 residues. The V gene's germline CDR1 is MDHEN and CDR2 SYDVKM. V was cut by 4 bases and J by 0 bases, with 12 bases left in between.

The V gene is TRBV6-1, the J gene TRBJ1-1, with D hard to call. The germline V gene has CDR1 MNHNS and CDR2 SASEGT. V lost 10 bases to trimming and J lost 1 base, with 13 bases between them. The length of the CDR3 is 13 residues. This CDR3 is CATRRKQNTEAFF. In DNA, the CDR3 is TGTGCCACCCGCAGGAAACAGAACACTGAAGCTTTCTTT.

In regard to this clone: Other DNA sequences of this sample code for an identical CDR3. J is TRBJ1-1 and V is TRBV28, with D unresolved. CDR3 length equals 15 residues. Germline CDR1 MDHEN, CDR2 SYDVKM. The V gene lost 2 bases and the J gene lost 0 bases, with 10 bases spanning the gap. CDR3 in amino acids: CASSLPGRMNTEAFF. The DNA of the CDR3 is TGTGCCAGCAGTTTACCCGGGCGTATGAACACTGAAGCTTTCTTT.

The CDR3 sequence is CASSLSTGVTYTF. Here the CDR3 DNA reads TGTGCCAGCAGTTTAAGTACGGGGGTTACCTACACCTTC. V gene TRBV27 combines with J gene TRBJ1-2, with a tentative D call TRBD1 (5 bases). CDR3 size: 13 residues. Trimming pared 2 bases from V and 10 bases from J, leaving 14 bases between. The V gene's germline CDR1 is MNHEY and CDR2 SMNVEV (reference sequence).

The chain links TRBV6-1 to TRBJ1-4; 8 bases are shared with TRBD1. This CDR3 has 20 residues. From germline, CDR1 is MNHNS and CDR2 SASEGT. V shed 4 bases and J 0 bases; nucleotides not matched to a gene: 16. The CDR3 DNA reads TGTGCCAGCAGTGGGGGGATCCGGTGGACAGGGATCGCAACTAATGAAAAACTGTTTTTT. Residues: CASSGGIRWTGIATNEKLFF.